The rows below give T cell receptor beta chains drawn from one sample of a study of T cells in Graves' hyperthyroidism and ophthalmopathy. TCRdb redid the calling of the multiplex PCR reads with MiXCR, one entry per CDR3 protein. The table includes hundreds of thousands of distinct CDR3 sequences, about 45% detected once. The specimen was peripheral blood or thyroid tissue (not recorded which). These receptors all stem from an adult man with Graves' disease, either hyperthyroidism or ophthalmopathy (not recorded which). Both conserved end residues are part of each CDR3. The D gene is left open where the match is weak. Clone size, where shown, is once, few, many, or a class for clones that have expanded.

V gene: TRBV5-1
J gene: TRBJ1-1
D gene: .
clone size: many
CDR3 DNA: TGCGCCAGCAGCCGCGGACGGATGAACACTGAAGCTTTCTTT
CDR3 protein: CASSRGRMNTEAFF

V gene: TRBV29-1
J gene: TRBJ1-2
D gene: TRBD1
clone size: once
CDR3 DNA: TGCAGCGTTAGGACAGGATTCTATGGCTACACCTTC
CDR3 protein: CSVRTGFYGYTF

V gene: TRBV2
J gene: TRBJ1-1
D gene: .
clone size: .
CDR3 DNA: TGTGCCAGCAGTGCAGGACAGCCTATGAACACTGAAGCTTTCTTT
CDR3 protein: CASSAGQPMNTEAFF

V gene: TRBV7-2
J gene: TRBJ1-2
D gene: .
clone size: .
CDR3 DNA: TGTGCCAGCAGTCCTCACGGGGGCTCCCTTCATCCCTATGGCTACACCTTC
CDR3 protein: CASSPHGGSLHPYGYTF

V gene: TRBV10-3
J gene: TRBJ2-2
D gene: .
clone size: .
CDR3 DNA: TGTGCCAGCAGTTACTCGGGACCGAACACCGGGGAGCTGTTTTTT
CDR3 protein: CASSYSGPNTGELFF

V gene: TRBV2
J gene: TRBJ1-5
D gene: TRBD1
clone size: many
CDR3 DNA: TGTGCCAGCAGTGAAGGGATCAGGGGGGGCAATCAGCCCCAGCATTTT
CDR3 protein: CASSEGIRGGNQPQHF

V gene: TRBV25-1
J gene: TRBJ1-6
D gene: .
clone size: many
CDR3 DNA: TGTGCCAGCAGTGATCGACAGCCTAATTCACCCCTCCACTTT
CDR3 protein: CASSDRQPNSPLHF

V gene: TRBV3-1
J gene: TRBJ1-1
D gene: .
clone size: .
CDR3 DNA: TGTGCCAGCAGCCAAGCGCCCCTGGGAGCTTTCTTT
CDR3 protein: CASSQAPLGAFF

V gene: TRBV10-3
J gene: TRBJ1-5
D gene: TRBD1
clone size: .
CDR3 DNA: TGTGCCAGCAGTTCTCAGCGACAGGGTGGCAATCAGCCCCAGCATTTT
CDR3 protein: CASSSQRQGGNQPQHF

V gene: TRBV12-3/TRBV12-4
J gene: TRBJ1-5
D gene: .
clone size: many
CDR3 DNA: TGTGCCAGCAGTTTATTGCGAGATCAGCCCCAGCATTTT
CDR3 protein: CASSLLRDQPQHF

V gene: TRBV29-1
J gene: TRBJ1-5
D gene: .
clone size: .
CDR3 DNA: TGCAGCGTTTCACAGCATAGCAATCAGCCCCAGCATTTT
CDR3 protein: CSVSQHSNQPQHF

V gene: TRBV20-1
J gene: TRBJ2-7
D gene: .
clone size: many
CDR3 DNA: TGCAGTGCTAGAGAGGGTCATGCCTACGAGCAGTACTTC
CDR3 protein: CSAREGHAYEQYF

V gene: TRBV29-1
J gene: TRBJ1-2
D gene: TRBD1
clone size: .
CDR3 DNA: TGCAGCAACTTGACCGGGACAGGGTCTGCCTATGGCTACACCTTC
CDR3 protein: CSNLTGTGSAYGYTF

V gene: TRBV29-1
J gene: TRBJ1-1
D gene: .
clone size: many
CDR3 DNA: TGCAGCGTGAACAGGGTTTCTGAAGCTTTCTTT
CDR3 protein: CSVNRVSEAFF

V gene: TRBV7-9
J gene: TRBJ1-2
D gene: .
clone size: .
CDR3 DNA: TGTGCCAGCAGCTTGGCAGGGACGGTCCATGGCTACACCTTC
CDR3 protein: CASSLAGTVHGYTF

V gene: TRBV12-3/TRBV12-4
J gene: TRBJ2-7
D gene: TRBD1
clone size: .
CDR3 DNA: TGTGCCAGCAGTTTATACACCGGGACAGGGTTGGACGAGCAGTACTTC
CDR3 protein: CASSLYTGTGLDEQYF

V gene: TRBV7-8
J gene: TRBJ1-1
D gene: .
clone size: .
CDR3 DNA: TGTGCCAGCAGCTTCAAGGGGGGTGTGTACACTGAAGCTTTCTTT
CDR3 protein: CASSFKGGVYTEAFF

V gene: TRBV10-2
J gene: TRBJ1-2
D gene: TRBD1
clone size: few
CDR3 DNA: TGCGCCAGCAGCACGCTCGGGACAGGGGGCTATGGCTACACCTTC
CDR3 protein: CASSTLGTGGYGYTF

V gene: TRBV10-1
J gene: TRBJ1-2
D gene: .
clone size: .
CDR3 DNA: TGCGCCAGCTTGCCAACGGGAGGCTACACCTTC
CDR3 protein: CASLPTGGYTF

V gene: TRBV20-1
J gene: TRBJ1-5
D gene: TRBD1
clone size: few
CDR3 DNA: TGCAGTGCTCAATCAACAGGGGATCAGCCCCAGCATTTT
CDR3 protein: CSAQSTGDQPQHF

V gene: TRBV9
J gene: TRBJ1-1
D gene: .
clone size: .
CDR3 DNA: TGTGCCAGCAGCCCGTTACAGAGACCCACTGAAGTTTTCTTT
CDR3 protein: CASSPLQRPTEVFF

V gene: TRBV2
J gene: TRBJ2-7
D gene: .
clone size: .
CDR3 DNA: TGTGCCAGCAGTGTGGCATGGCAGTACTTC
CDR3 protein: CASSVAWQYF

V gene: TRBV10-3
J gene: TRBJ1-6
D gene: TRBD1
clone size: .
CDR3 DNA: TGTGCCATCAGCCCGGGACAGGGGGAGGGTTCACCCCTCCACTTT
CDR3 protein: CAISPGQGEGSPLHF

V gene: TRBV7-8
J gene: TRBJ2-7
D gene: .
clone size: many
CDR3 DNA: TGTGCCAGCAGCGTCGGAGGACGGGCCTACGAGCAGTACTTC
CDR3 protein: CASSVGGRAYEQYF

V gene: TRBV7-2
J gene: TRBJ2-2
D gene: TRBD1
clone size: .
CDR3 DNA: TGTGCCAGCAGCCGCGGACAGGGGGCCAACACCGGGGAGCTGTTTTTT
CDR3 protein: CASSRGQGANTGELFF

V gene: TRBV20-1
J gene: TRBJ1-5
D gene: TRBD1
clone size: .
CDR3 DNA: TGCAGTGCATCGACAGGGAGCGGTCAGCCCCAGCATTTT
CDR3 protein: CSASTGSGQPQHF

V gene: TRBV6-5
J gene: TRBJ1-5
D gene: .
clone size: few
CDR3 DNA: TGTGCCAGCAGTTACTCGACCGGGCCTGGAACAGGGTCTTATCAGCCCCAGCATTTT
CDR3 protein: CASSYSTGPGTGSYQPQHF

V gene: TRBV29-1
J gene: TRBJ1-1
D gene: .
clone size: many
CDR3 DNA: TGCAGCGTTGATCTGCAGAAAAACACTGAAGCTTTCTTT
CDR3 protein: CSVDLQKNTEAFF

V gene: TRBV7-8
J gene: TRBJ1-2
D gene: .
clone size: .
CDR3 DNA: TGTGCCAGCAGCCTCAGGACTAGCGGCTACACCTTC
CDR3 protein: CASSLRTSGYTF

V gene: TRBV6-5
J gene: TRBJ1-2
D gene: .
clone size: many
CDR3 DNA: TGTGCCAGCAGCTTGGGACCGCGGAGGTATGGCTACACCTTC
CDR3 protein: CASSLGPRRYGYTF

V gene: TRBV7-9
J gene: TRBJ2-5
D gene: .
clone size: .
CDR3 DNA: TGTGCCGGCAGCTTAGGGACACACCAAGAGACCCAGTACTTC
CDR3 protein: CAGSLGTHQETQYF

V gene: TRBV12-3/TRBV12-4
J gene: TRBJ1-4
D gene: TRBD1
clone size: .
CDR3 DNA: TGTGCCAGCAGCCAAGGAGACAGGGATAAACTGTTTTTT
CDR3 protein: CASSQGDRDKLFF

V gene: TRBV25-1
J gene: TRBJ2-7
D gene: TRBD2
clone size: .
CDR3 DNA: TGTGCCAGCAGTGAATATCAGCGGGAGGGCGCTTACGAGCAGTACTTC
CDR3 protein: CASSEYQREGAYEQYF

V gene: TRBV19
J gene: TRBJ1-5
D gene: TRBD1
clone size: .
CDR3 DNA: TGTGCCAGCACCACCGGGACAGGCCATAGCAATCAGCCCCAGCATTTT
CDR3 protein: CASTTGTGHSNQPQHF

V gene: TRBV7-2
J gene: TRBJ2-2
D gene: .
clone size: .
CDR3 DNA: TGTGCCAGCAGCCAAGAGCGTAACACCGGGGAGCTGTTTTTT
CDR3 protein: CASSQERNTGELFF

V gene: TRBV29-1
J gene: TRBJ1-3
D gene: TRBD1
clone size: .
CDR3 DNA: TGCAGCTCAGAGACAGGGCCTGGAAACACCATATATTTT
CDR3 protein: CSSETGPGNTIYF

V gene: TRBV7-9
J gene: TRBJ1-2
D gene: .
clone size: many
CDR3 DNA: TGTGCCAGCAGCTTAGCGTCCCCTCACGGCTACACCTTC
CDR3 protein: CASSLASPHGYTF

V gene: TRBV20-1
J gene: TRBJ1-3
D gene: TRBD1
clone size: many
CDR3 DNA: TGCAGTGCCAGGACAGGGGTCAACTCTGGAAACACCATATATTTT
CDR3 protein: CSARTGVNSGNTIYF

V gene: TRBV5-6
J gene: TRBJ1-5
D gene: TRBD1
clone size: .
CDR3 DNA: TGTGCCAGCAGCTTCTCCGGACAGGGAATGAATCAGCCCCAGCATTTT
CDR3 protein: CASSFSGQGMNQPQHF

V gene: TRBV15
J gene: TRBJ2-5
D gene: .
clone size: many
CDR3 DNA: TGTGCCACCAGCAGAGATTTGGGAGTAAAGACCCAGTACTTC
CDR3 protein: CATSRDLGVKTQYF

V gene: TRBV7-9
J gene: TRBJ2-7
D gene: .
clone size: .
CDR3 DNA: TGTGCCAGCAGCGACGCCAGCTCCTACGAGCAGTACTTC
CDR3 protein: CASSDASSYEQYF

V gene: TRBV7-6
J gene: TRBJ2-2
D gene: TRBD1
clone size: few
CDR3 DNA: TGTGCCAGCAGCTTAGAGGGGGCAGGGGACACCGGGGAGCTGTTTTTT
CDR3 protein: CASSLEGAGDTGELFF

V gene: TRBV5-1
J gene: TRBJ1-3
D gene: .
clone size: few
CDR3 DNA: TGCGCCAGCAGCTTGGAGTGGTTCTCTGGAAACACCATATATTTT
CDR3 protein: CASSLEWFSGNTIYF

V gene: TRBV2
J gene: TRBJ1-5
D gene: TRBD1
clone size: .
CDR3 DNA: TGTGCCAGCATGTTAGGACAGGGTAGCAATCAGCCCCAGCATTTT
CDR3 protein: CASMLGQGSNQPQHF

V gene: TRBV7-9
J gene: TRBJ1-1
D gene: TRBD1
clone size: many
CDR3 DNA: TGTGCCAGCAGTCCAAGGACAGGTTTGAACACTGAAGCTTTCTTT
CDR3 protein: CASSPRTGLNTEAFF

V gene: TRBV12-3/TRBV12-4
J gene: TRBJ1-1
D gene: .
clone size: many
CDR3 DNA: TGTGCCAGCAGCTTAATGGAGAACACTGAAGCTTTCTTT
CDR3 protein: CASSLMENTEAFF

V gene: TRBV2
J gene: TRBJ1-4
D gene: TRBD1
clone size: .
CDR3 DNA: TGTGCCAGCAGAAGACAGGGGGCAAGTGAAAAACTGTTTTTT
CDR3 protein: CASRRQGASEKLFF

V gene: TRBV20-1
J gene: TRBJ2-2
D gene: TRBD1
clone size: .
CDR3 DNA: TGCAGTGCTAGAGTATTCGCAGGGGGCGGAAACACCGGGGAGCTGTTTTTT
CDR3 protein: CSARVFAGGGNTGELFF

V gene: TRBV7-2
J gene: TRBJ2-5
D gene: .
clone size: .
CDR3 DNA: TGTGCCAGCAGCTTGGTGGGGGCAGCCGTGACCCAGTACTTC
CDR3 protein: CASSLVGAAVTQYF

V gene: TRBV25-1
J gene: TRBJ1-5
D gene: .
clone size: .
CDR3 DNA: TGTGCCAGCGTAGGTTGGGGGAATCAGCCCCAGCATTTT
CDR3 protein: CASVGWGNQPQHF

V gene: TRBV7-9
J gene: TRBJ1-2
D gene: .
clone size: many
CDR3 DNA: TGTGCCAGCACCACACAGGGAAACTATGGCTACACCTTC
CDR3 protein: CASTTQGNYGYTF

V gene: TRBV2
J gene: TRBJ1-6
D gene: .
clone size: once
CDR3 DNA: TGTGTCAGCAGCGAGGGAAATTCACCCCTCCACTTT
CDR3 protein: CVSSEGNSPLHF

V gene: TRBV24-1
J gene: TRBJ1-1
D gene: .
clone size: once
CDR3 DNA: TGTGCCACCAGTGTCGGCGCGAACACTGAAGCTTTCTTT
CDR3 protein: CATSVGANTEAFF